These T cell receptor beta chains were read from a single sample in a study of beta chain features in type 1 diabetes. TCRdb's table, derived via immunoSEQ multiplex PCR, lists solely in-frame clones and lacks some. The data contain more than 200,000 clones, around 16% of them seen just once; the ten biggest clones take up approximately 0.087%. The sample consisted of naive CD4+ T cells from blood. The source is a man under 40 with type 1 diabetes. Both conserved end residues are part of each CDR3. Fields, in order: J gene, D gene, V gene, clone size, CDR3 protein, CDR3 DNA. D genes are given only for firm matches. Some rows mark clone size as missing; the rest say once, few, many or name a class of expanded clone.

J gene: TRBJ1-5; D gene: NA; V gene: TRBV10-3; clone size: NA; CDR3 protein: CAISDPGTYSNQPQHF; CDR3 DNA: TGTGCCATCAGTGACCCGGGGACGTATAGCAATCAGCCCCAGCATTTT
J gene: TRBJ2-7; D gene: NA; V gene: TRBV30; clone size: few; CDR3 protein: CAQSQGSGEQYF; CDR3 DNA: TGTGCTCAAAGTCAGGGCTCGGGCGAGCAGTACTTC
J gene: TRBJ2-7; D gene: NA; V gene: TRBV20-1; clone size: few; CDR3 protein: CSAYRVSEQYF; CDR3 DNA: TGCAGTGCTTACAGGGTTTCCGAGCAGTACTTC
J gene: TRBJ2-7; D gene: NA; V gene: TRBV28; clone size: NA; CDR3 protein: CASSGTLSYEQYF; CDR3 DNA: TGTGCCAGCAGCGGGACTCTCTCCTACGAGCAGTACTTC
J gene: TRBJ2-5; D gene: NA; V gene: TRBV5-1; clone size: NA; CDR3 protein: CASSYVPGRQETQYF; CDR3 DNA: TGCGCCAGCAGTTACGTTCCTGGGCGCCAAGAGACCCAGTACTTC
J gene: TRBJ2-3; D gene: TRBD2; V gene: TRBV7-2; clone size: few; CDR3 protein: CASSPGLAGGGDTQYF; CDR3 DNA: TGTGCCAGCAGCCCTGGACTAGCGGGAGGGGGAGATACGCAGTATTTT
J gene: TRBJ2-7; D gene: NA; V gene: TRBV18; clone size: few; CDR3 protein: CASSITPAYEQYF; CDR3 DNA: TGTGCCAGCTCAATTACTCCAGCCTACGAGCAGTACTTC
J gene: TRBJ1-3; D gene: NA; V gene: TRBV27; clone size: few; CDR3 protein: CASSSRDSGNTIYF; CDR3 DNA: TGTGCCAGCAGTTCCAGAGACTCTGGAAACACCATATATTTT
J gene: TRBJ2-7; D gene: NA; V gene: TRBV9; clone size: NA; CDR3 protein: CASSVSAGISYEQYF; CDR3 DNA: TGTGCCAGCAGCGTATCGGCGGGAATCTCCTACGAGCAGTACTTC
J gene: TRBJ2-1; D gene: TRBD1; V gene: TRBV10-3; clone size: few; CDR3 protein: CAISDGQGDYEQFF; CDR3 DNA: TGTGCCATCAGTGACGGACAGGGGGACTATGAGCAGTTCTTC
J gene: TRBJ2-1; D gene: TRBD2; V gene: TRBV7-2; clone size: few; CDR3 protein: CASSLVLAGQTEQFF; CDR3 DNA: TGTGCCAGCAGCTTAGTCCTAGCGGGACAAACTGAGCAGTTCTTC
J gene: TRBJ2-1; D gene: TRBD2; V gene: TRBV9; clone size: few; CDR3 protein: CASSVVPAGVSYNEQFF; CDR3 DNA: TGTGCCAGCAGCGTAGTTCCAGCGGGGGTTTCCTACAATGAGCAGTTCTTC
J gene: TRBJ2-2; D gene: NA; V gene: TRBV28; clone size: NA; CDR3 protein: CASKPPTGNTGELFF; CDR3 DNA: TGTGCCAGCAAACCGCCGACAGGGAACACCGGGGAGCTGTTTTTT
J gene: TRBJ1-2; D gene: NA; V gene: TRBV29-1; clone size: few; CDR3 protein: CSVTSGGGYTF; CDR3 DNA: TGCAGCGTGACCTCCGGTGGTGGCTACACCTTC
J gene: TRBJ2-5; D gene: NA; V gene: TRBV7-9; clone size: NA; CDR3 protein: CASSLAGRETQYF; CDR3 DNA: TGTGCCAGCAGCTTAGCAGGGAGGGAGACCCAGTACTTC
J gene: TRBJ2-1; D gene: NA; V gene: TRBV20-1; clone size: few; CDR3 protein: CSATGNEQFF; CDR3 DNA: TGCAGTGCTACGGGGAATGAGCAGTTCTTC
J gene: TRBJ2-1; D gene: TRBD2; V gene: TRBV18; clone size: NA; CDR3 protein: CASSPRAAGDGEQFF; CDR3 DNA: TGTGCCAGCTCACCCCGCGCAGCGGGAGATGGTGAGCAGTTCTTC
J gene: TRBJ2-6; D gene: NA; V gene: TRBV30; clone size: few; CDR3 protein: CAWSSTGANVLTF; CDR3 DNA: TGTGCCTGGAGTTCTACTGGGGCCAACGTCCTGACTTTC
J gene: TRBJ2-3; D gene: TRBD2; V gene: TRBV7-2; clone size: NA; CDR3 protein: CASSLVGFSGAGTDTQYF; CDR3 DNA: TGTGCCAGCAGCTTAGTAGGGTTTAGCGGGGCCGGGACAGATACGCAGTATTTT
J gene: TRBJ2-3; D gene: NA; V gene: TRBV6-5; clone size: few; CDR3 protein: CASSQGDTQYF; CDR3 DNA: TGTGCCAGCAGTCAAGGAGATACGCAGTATTTT
J gene: TRBJ1-2; D gene: TRBD1; V gene: TRBV30; clone size: few; CDR3 protein: CAWSVNRGYGYTF; CDR3 DNA: TGTGCCTGGAGTGTAAACAGGGGCTATGGCTACACCTTC
J gene: TRBJ2-7; D gene: NA; V gene: TRBV30; clone size: once; CDR3 protein: CAWSLLGYEQYF; CDR3 DNA: TGTGCCTGGAGTCTACTAGGCTACGAGCAGTACTTC
J gene: TRBJ2-3; D gene: TRBD1; V gene: TRBV29-1; clone size: few; CDR3 protein: CSTNRDRGRDTQYF; CDR3 DNA: TGCAGCACAAACCGGGACAGGGGGCGTGATACGCAGTATTTT
J gene: TRBJ2-1; D gene: NA; V gene: TRBV25-1; clone size: NA; CDR3 protein: CASRFSGGAGDEQFF; CDR3 DNA: TGTGCCAGCAGATTCTCCGGGGGCGCCGGGGATGAGCAGTTCTTC
J gene: TRBJ2-1; D gene: NA; V gene: TRBV7-9; clone size: few; CDR3 protein: CASSLVEFF; CDR3 DNA: TGTGCCAGCAGCTTAGTTGAGTTCTTC
J gene: TRBJ2-4; D gene: NA; V gene: TRBV10-3; clone size: few; CDR3 protein: CAISESIDQAKNIQYF; CDR3 DNA: TGTGCCATCAGTGAGTCAATTGACCAAGCCAAAAACATTCAGTACTTC
J gene: TRBJ2-6; D gene: NA; V gene: TRBV9; clone size: once; CDR3 protein: CASSVVSSGANVLTF; CDR3 DNA: TGTGCCAGCAGCGTAGTGTCGTCTGGGGCCAACGTCCTGACTTTC
J gene: TRBJ2-2; D gene: NA; V gene: TRBV29-1; clone size: NA; CDR3 protein: CSVRQRMNTGELFF; CDR3 DNA: TGCAGCGTAAGGCAGAGAATGAACACCGGGGAGCTGTTTTTT
J gene: TRBJ2-1; D gene: NA; V gene: TRBV7-9; clone size: few; CDR3 protein: CASSFLRGVYNEQFF; CDR3 DNA: TGTGCCAGCAGCTTCCTCAGGGGCGTATACAATGAGCAGTTCTTC
J gene: TRBJ2-3; D gene: NA; V gene: TRBV6-5; clone size: once; CDR3 protein: CATTQGITDTQYF; CDR3 DNA: TGTGCCACCACCCAGGGAATCACAGATACGCAGTATTTT
J gene: TRBJ2-3; D gene: TRBD2; V gene: TRBV28; clone size: NA; CDR3 protein: CASSSPAGDGTDTQYF; CDR3 DNA: TGTGCCAGCAGTTCCCCCGCGGGAGACGGCACAGATACGCAGTATTTT
J gene: TRBJ2-5; D gene: NA; V gene: TRBV6-6; clone size: NA; CDR3 protein: CASTQLGGQETQYF; CDR3 DNA: TGTGCCAGCACTCAATTGGGGGGCCAAGAGACCCAGTACTTC
J gene: TRBJ1-2; D gene: NA; V gene: TRBV4-2; clone size: few; CDR3 protein: CASSVLAARKHGYTF; CDR3 DNA: TGTGCCAGCAGCGTCCTGGCAGCTAGAAAACATGGCTACACCTTC
J gene: TRBJ2-2; D gene: TRBD1; V gene: TRBV28; clone size: NA; CDR3 protein: CASRDTGGPLLSGELFF; CDR3 DNA: TGTGCCAGCAGGGATACAGGGGGCCCTCTCCTAAGCGGGGAGCTGTTTTTT
J gene: TRBJ2-3; D gene: NA; V gene: TRBV5-1; clone size: few; CDR3 protein: CASSLKVATDTQYF; CDR3 DNA: TGCGCCAGCAGCTTGAAGGTTGCCACAGATACGCAGTATTTT
J gene: TRBJ2-5; D gene: TRBD1; V gene: TRBV10-3; clone size: few; CDR3 protein: CAVNRDRGEAQYF; CDR3 DNA: TGTGCCGTCAACCGGGACAGGGGCGAGGCCCAGTACTTC
J gene: TRBJ1-3; D gene: NA; V gene: TRBV25-1; clone size: NA; CDR3 protein: CASRLTGNTIYF; CDR3 DNA: TGTGCCAGCAGGTTAACTGGAAACACCATATATTTT
J gene: TRBJ2-5; D gene: NA; V gene: TRBV4-1; clone size: few; CDR3 protein: CASSQDGSVQETQYF; CDR3 DNA: TGCGCCAGCAGCCAAGACGGTAGCGTCCAAGAGACCCAGTACTTC
J gene: TRBJ2-3; D gene: TRBD2; V gene: TRBV5-4; clone size: few; CDR3 protein: CASSLVQPGGDTQYF; CDR3 DNA: TGTGCCAGCAGTTTGGTCCAACCGGGGGGGGATACGCAGTATTTT
J gene: TRBJ2-5; D gene: TRBD2; V gene: TRBV9; clone size: few; CDR3 protein: CASSGVLAGREETQYF; CDR3 DNA: TGTGCCAGCAGCGGGGTACTAGCGGGAAGGGAAGAGACCCAGTACTTC
J gene: TRBJ1-1; D gene: TRBD1; V gene: TRBV30; clone size: NA; CDR3 protein: CAWSKTGLNTEAFF; CDR3 DNA: TGTGCCTGGTCTAAGACAGGGCTGAACACTGAAGCTTTCTTT
J gene: TRBJ1-4; D gene: NA; V gene: TRBV28; clone size: few; CDR3 protein: CASSFLTEKLFF; CDR3 DNA: TGTGCCAGCAGTTTTTTGACTGAAAAACTGTTTTTT
J gene: TRBJ2-3; D gene: TRBD2; V gene: TRBV30; clone size: NA; CDR3 protein: CAWRVTSGRVDTQYF; CDR3 DNA: TGTGCCTGGAGAGTGACTAGCGGGAGGGTTGATACGCAGTATTTT
J gene: TRBJ1-2; D gene: NA; V gene: TRBV25-1; clone size: few; CDR3 protein: CASSDLYGYTF; CDR3 DNA: TGTGCCAGCAGTGACCTCTATGGCTACACCTTC
J gene: TRBJ2-5; D gene: TRBD2; V gene: TRBV7-9; clone size: NA; CDR3 protein: CASSLIAGDGTQYF; CDR3 DNA: TGTGCCAGCAGCTTGATAGCGGGAGATGGGACCCAGTACTTC
J gene: TRBJ1-2; D gene: NA; V gene: TRBV12-5; clone size: NA; CDR3 protein: CASGLSLNYGYTF; CDR3 DNA: TGTGCTAGTGGTTTGTCCCTTAACTATGGCTACACCTTC
J gene: TRBJ2-1; D gene: NA; V gene: TRBV18; clone size: NA; CDR3 protein: CASSPSSQGIYNEQFF; CDR3 DNA: TGTGCCAGCTCACCATCATCACAGGGAATTTACAATGAGCAGTTCTTC
J gene: TRBJ2-5; D gene: NA; V gene: TRBV7-3; clone size: few; CDR3 protein: CASSPGSVQETQYF; CDR3 DNA: TGTGCCAGCAGCCCTGGGTCAGTACAAGAGACCCAGTACTTC
J gene: TRBJ2-3; D gene: NA; V gene: TRBV10-3; clone size: few; CDR3 protein: CAIGEGGADTQYF; CDR3 DNA: TGTGCCATCGGAGAGGGGGGCGCAGATACGCAGTATTTT
J gene: TRBJ2-5; D gene: NA; V gene: TRBV29-1; clone size: NA; CDR3 protein: CSDIRGQETQYF; CDR3 DNA: TGCAGCGATATCCGGGGACAAGAGACCCAGTACTTC
J gene: TRBJ2-7; D gene: TRBD2; V gene: TRBV9; clone size: few; CDR3 protein: CASSAASGTHSYEQYF; CDR3 DNA: TGTGCCAGCAGCGCAGCCAGCGGGACTCACTCCTACGAGCAGTACTTC
J gene: TRBJ1-5; D gene: NA; V gene: TRBV2; clone size: few; CDR3 protein: CASTEGRFAGSNQPQHF; CDR3 DNA: TGTGCCAGCACCGAAGGGCGATTCGCGGGGAGCAATCAGCCCCAGCATTTT
J gene: TRBJ2-7; D gene: NA; V gene: TRBV6-1; clone size: few; CDR3 protein: CASSREQGFYEQYF; CDR3 DNA: TGTGCCAGCAGCCGAGAACAGGGATTCTACGAGCAGTACTTC
J gene: TRBJ2-1; D gene: NA; V gene: TRBV19; clone size: NA; CDR3 protein: CASSKILGENEQFF; CDR3 DNA: TGTGCCAGTAGCAAGATTTTGGGAGAAAATGAGCAGTTCTTC
J gene: TRBJ2-1; D gene: TRBD2; V gene: TRBV7-9; clone size: few; CDR3 protein: CASSLRGAESNEQFF; CDR3 DNA: TGTGCCAGCAGCTTGCGGGGGGCGGAAAGTAATGAGCAGTTCTTC
J gene: TRBJ2-2; D gene: NA; V gene: TRBV5-6; clone size: NA; CDR3 protein: CASSLGRRYTGELFF; CDR3 DNA: TGTGCCAGCAGCTTAGGGAGAAGGTACACCGGGGAGCTGTTTTTT
J gene: TRBJ2-3; D gene: TRBD1; V gene: TRBV29-1; clone size: few; CDR3 protein: CSVGDRSDTQYF; CDR3 DNA: TGCAGCGTTGGGGACAGATCAGATACGCAGTATTTT
J gene: TRBJ2-1; D gene: NA; V gene: TRBV5-6; clone size: few; CDR3 protein: CASSLERDPYNEQFF; CDR3 DNA: TGTGCCAGCAGCTTGGAGAGGGACCCTTACAATGAGCAGTTCTTC
J gene: TRBJ2-1; D gene: NA; V gene: TRBV21-1; clone size: few; CDR3 protein: CASSKVTIRGRYNEQFF; CDR3 DNA: TGTGCCAGCAGCAAAGTTACTATAAGGGGGCGTTACAATGAGCAGTTCTTC